This T cell receptor (beta chain) was found in a study of spatial heterogeneity in lung cancer. Overall study results and limits: Blood contained ubiquitous expanded tumor TCRs more at resection than at follow-up.

Trimming took 2 bases from V and 1 from J, leaving 14 bases between them. The germline V gene encodes CDR1 SGHRS and CDR2 YFSETQ. The CDR3 covers 16 residues. In this sample, this clonotype turned up a few times. Its cognate antigen is unknown. Unique molecular identifiers, one per molecule, were present on every TCR cDNA molecule. TCRdb reprocessed the 5' RACE reads via MiXCR and lists one record per CDR3 protein. Of some 100,000 distinct CDR3 sequences listed, 9.5% to 15% are singletons. Time point here: sample taken at primary tumor resection. A total of under 80 untreated early-stage non-small cell lung cancer patients served as donors. Whole RNA obtained from tumor, nontumor lung or frozen PBMC underwent sequencing without sorting.

The chain couples TRBV5-1 to TRBJ2-3, with D tentatively TRBD1 or TRBD2 (6 bases each). This clonotype originated in a male donor with early-stage non-small cell lung cancer. The sequencing here drew on PBMCs, taken at surgery. This CDR3 is CASSFTGALGTDTQYF. CDR3 nucleotide sequence: TGCGCCAGCAGCTTTACGGGGGCCCTAGGCACAGATACGCAGTATTTT.